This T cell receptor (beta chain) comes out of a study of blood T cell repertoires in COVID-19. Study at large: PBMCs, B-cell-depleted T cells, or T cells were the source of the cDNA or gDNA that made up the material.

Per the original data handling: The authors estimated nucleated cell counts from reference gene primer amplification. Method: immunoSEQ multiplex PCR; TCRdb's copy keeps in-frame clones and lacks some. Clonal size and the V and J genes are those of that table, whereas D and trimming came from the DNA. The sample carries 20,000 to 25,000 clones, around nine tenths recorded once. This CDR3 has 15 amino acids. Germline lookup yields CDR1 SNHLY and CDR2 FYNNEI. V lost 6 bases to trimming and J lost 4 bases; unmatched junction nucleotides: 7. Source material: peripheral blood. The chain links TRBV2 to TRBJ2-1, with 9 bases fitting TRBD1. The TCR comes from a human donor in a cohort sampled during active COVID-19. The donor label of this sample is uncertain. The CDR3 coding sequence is TGTGCCAGCAGGAGGTCGGGACAGGGTTACAATGAGCAGTTCTTC. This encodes CASRRSGQGYNEQFF.